Listed below are T cell receptor beta chains from one sample, sequenced in a study of human T cells and chemical hapten exposure. TCRdb ran MiXCR on the RACE reads and lists one entry per CDR3 protein. The sample records 150,000 to 200,000 distinct CDR3 sequences, about 14% being singletons. Sequencing used whole blood, obtained in connection with sensitization to the hapten diphenylcyclopropenone (DPC). Receptors were obtained from a young woman with alopecia areata. Some clones in this sample may be carry-over from other donors' samples. The CDR3 runs from the conserved cysteine through the conserved F or W. D genes are given only for firm matches. The size of a clone is reported for some rows only, either as once, few or many, or as a class for expanded clones.

v_call	d_call	j_call	clone_size	cdr3_aa	cdr3_nt
TRBV5-4	NA	TRBJ1-3	few	CASSLPGAVGNTIYF	TGTGCCAGCAGCTTGCCGGGGGCGGTGGGAAACACCATATATTTT
TRBV20-1	TRBD1	TRBJ2-7	NA	CSAAAGQGYNEQYF	TGCAGTGCTGCCGCGGGACAGGGTTACAACGAGCAGTACTTC
TRBV28	NA	TRBJ2-7	few	CASTPRGGGYYEQYF	TGTGCCAGCACTCCGCGAGGGGGGGGCTACTACGAGCAGTACTTC
TRBV6-2/TRBV6-3	TRBD1	TRBJ1-1	NA	CASSFYRGNTEAFF	TGTGCCAGCAGTTTCTACAGGGGGAACACTGAAGCTTTCTTT
TRBV4-3	TRBD1	TRBJ2-2	few	CASSFTGGTGGIGELFF	TGCGCCAGCAGCTTCACGGGCGGGACAGGGGGGATCGGGGAGCTGTTTTTT
TRBV20-1	TRBD1	TRBJ2-7	many	CSARGTDFSYEQYF	TGCAGTGCTAGGGGGACAGACTTCTCCTACGAGCAGTACTTC
TRBV29-1	NA	TRBJ1-2	NA	CSAEWAGLSYTF	TGCAGCGCCGAGTGGGCGGGCCTCAGCTACACCTTC
TRBV18	NA	TRBJ2-5	NA	CASSPDQQETQYF	TGTGCCAGCTCACCGGACCAACAAGAGACCCAGTACTTC
TRBV4-3	NA	TRBJ2-7	many	CASSLAFTGEAYEQYF	TGCGCCAGCAGCCTGGCTTTTACAGGGGAGGCCTACGAGCAGTACTTC
TRBV28	NA	TRBJ1-4	NA	CASSLLAATNEKLFF	TGTGCCAGCAGTTTATTGGCCGCAACTAATGAAAAACTGTTTTTT
TRBV5-1	NA	TRBJ1-2	few	CASSLYWGTNYGYTF	TGCGCCAGCAGTCTGTACTGGGGAACTAACTATGGCTACACCTTC
TRBV7-9	NA	TRBJ2-2	NA	CASSLRPNTGELFF	TGTGCCAGCAGCCTCCGGCCCAACACCGGGGAGCTGTTTTTT
TRBV20-1	TRBD1	TRBJ2-1	NA	CSATVGTGKNNEQFF	TGCAGTGCTACAGTAGGGACAGGGAAGAACAATGAGCAGTTCTTC
TRBV29-1	NA	TRBJ1-2	few	CSVGAEYGYTF	TGCAGCGTTGGGGCAGAATATGGCTACACCTTC
TRBV19	TRBD1	TRBJ1-5	NA	CASSQDRALGAQHF	TGTGCCAGTAGTCAAGACAGGGCCCTCGGGGCCCAGCATTTT
TRBV10-1	TRBD1	TRBJ2-7	many	CASSEYQGARREQYF	TGCGCCAGCAGTGAGTACCAGGGGGCAAGGCGGGAGCAGTACTTC
TRBV7-3	TRBD2	TRBJ2-7	NA	CASSLNQGGRAEQYF	TGTGCCAGCAGCTTAAATCAGGGAGGGCGGGCCGAGCAGTACTTC
TRBV6-7	NA	TRBJ2-7	NA	CASSYSVPTASLPGEQYF	TGTGCCAGCAGTTACTCCGTCCCCACAGCTAGCCTACCGGGCGAGCAGTACTTC
TRBV10-3	TRBD2	TRBJ2-3	NA	CAISMGLAGSGTDTQYF	TGTGCCATCAGTATGGGACTAGCGGGGTCGGGCACAGATACGCAGTATTTT
TRBV6-2/TRBV6-3	NA	TRBJ2-2	NA	CAGGGPRGGELFF	TGTGCCGGGGGAGGCCCCCGGGGCGGGGAGCTGTTTTTT
TRBV7-2	TRBD1	TRBJ2-5	NA	CASSTDRVMETQYF	TGTGCCAGCAGCACGGACAGGGTTATGGAGACCCAGTACTTC
TRBV18	NA	TRBJ1-6	few	CASSPPRGDNSPLHF	TGTGCCAGCTCACCACCCCGGGGTGATAATTCACCCCTCCACTTT
TRBV29-1	TRBD1	TRBJ2-7	few	CSFRDSSYEQYF	TGCAGCTTCCGGGACAGTTCCTACGAGCAGTACTTC
TRBV6-5	TRBD1	TRBJ2-7	NA	CASSQWGQGSEQYF	TGTGCCAGCAGCCAGTGGGGACAGGGAAGCGAGCAGTACTTC
TRBV28	TRBD1	TRBJ1-2	few	CASTQPGTGTGYTF	TGTGCCAGCACCCAACCCGGGACAGGGACCGGCTACACCTTC
TRBV7-9	NA	TRBJ2-3	NA	CASSILQVSTDTQYF	TGTGCCAGCAGCATTTTACAGGTATCCACAGATACGCAGTATTTT
TRBV6-1	NA	TRBJ1-5	NA	CASSEAFWAANSNQPQHF	TGTGCCAGCAGTGAAGCCTTCTGGGCAGCAAATAGCAATCAGCCCCAGCATTTT
TRBV19	NA	TRBJ2-2	NA	CASSTRGYTGELFF	TGTGCCAGTAGTACTCGGGGGTACACCGGGGAGCTGTTTTTT
TRBV30	NA	TRBJ2-2	NA	CALRAANTGELFF	TGTGCCTTACGGGCCGCGAACACCGGGGAGCTGTTTTTT
TRBV29-1	TRBD2	TRBJ2-7	many	CSVKGGGRASIEQYF	TGCAGCGTTAAGGGCGGCGGGAGGGCCTCTATCGAGCAGTACTTC
TRBV5-1	NA	TRBJ2-3	few	CASSPDPSSDTQYF	TGCGCCAGCAGCCCGGATCCTAGCTCAGATACGCAGTATTTT
TRBV18	TRBD1	TRBJ1-1	NA	CASSPRDSKMNTEAFF	TGTGCCAGCTCACCACGGGACAGTAAGATGAACACTGAAGCTTTCTTT
TRBV2	TRBD1	TRBJ1-5	NA	CASSPGQYQPQHF	TGTGCCAGCAGCCCGGGACAGTATCAGCCCCAGCATTTT
TRBV7-2	TRBD1	TRBJ1-2	many	CASSSSGQGSYGYTF	TGTGCCAGCAGCTCCAGCGGACAGGGCTCCTATGGCTACACCTTC
TRBV28	NA	TRBJ2-3	NA	CASSLRGARNTQYF	TGTGCCAGCAGTTTACGGGGGGCGCGTAATACGCAGTATTTT
TRBV4-2	NA	TRBJ2-1	NA	CASSREKDSYNEQFF	TGTGCCAGCAGTCGGGAAAAGGACTCCTACAATGAGCAGTTCTTC
TRBV15	NA	TRBJ1-2	NA	CATSRDRDSFYGYTF	TGTGCCACCAGCAGAGATCGGGACTCTTTCTATGGCTACACCTTC
TRBV20-1	TRBD2	TRBJ2-3	few	CSPNSGTSGRGSVSSTDTQYF	TGCAGTCCGAATTCCGGGACTAGCGGGAGGGGCTCCGTCTCTAGCACAGATACGCAGTATTTT
TRBV7-3	TRBD2	TRBJ2-3	few	CASTHRLAGGRTDTQYF	TGTGCCAGCACCCACAGACTAGCGGGGGGACGCACAGATACGCAGTATTTT
TRBV7-9	TRBD2	TRBJ2-1	NA	CASNKRDDNEQFF	TGTGCCAGCAACAAGCGGGACGACAATGAGCAGTTCTTC
TRBV7-2	TRBD1	TRBJ1-4	NA	CASSLGQGWEKLFF	TGTGCCAGCAGCTTGGGACAGGGGTGGGAAAAACTGTTTTTT
TRBV10-3	NA	TRBJ2-5	NA	CAIDLDTSPLKETQYF	TGTGCCATCGACCTAGATACCTCTCCACTGAAAGAGACCCAGTACTTC
TRBV6-6	NA	TRBJ1-3	few	CASRLGQASGNTIYF	TGTGCCAGCAGACTGGGACAAGCCTCTGGAAACACCATATATTTT
TRBV27	TRBD1	TRBJ2-2	many	CASQGATNTGELFF	TGTGCCTCACAGGGGGCCACGAACACCGGGGAGCTGTTTTTT
TRBV7-2	NA	TRBJ2-5	NA	CASSFSPAQETQYF	TGTGCCAGCAGCTTTAGTCCGGCCCAAGAGACCCAGTACTTC
TRBV24-1	TRBD1	TRBJ2-3	NA	CATSDPRTGNTDTQYF	TGTGCCACCAGTGATCCGCGGACAGGTAACACAGATACGCAGTATTTT
TRBV5-4	NA	TRBJ2-7	few	CASSTLGQHEQYF	TGTGCCAGCAGTACCTTAGGACAGCACGAGCAGTACTTC
TRBV6-1	NA	TRBJ2-7	few	CASSVVSSHEQYF	TGTGCCAGCAGTGTAGTCTCTTCTCACGAGCAGTACTTC
TRBV7-9	NA	TRBJ1-5	NA	CASSTPNQPQHF	TGTGCCAGCAGCACCCCGAATCAGCCCCAGCATTTT
TRBV5-5	NA	TRBJ1-6	few	CASSLYTVLSYNSPLHF	TGTGCCAGCAGCTTATATACGGTTCTCTCCTATAATTCACCCCTCCACTTT
TRBV20-1	TRBD1	TRBJ1-1	few	CSASTGAGGTEAFF	TGCAGTGCATCGACAGGGGCCGGGGGCACTGAAGCTTTCTTT
TRBV7-9	NA	TRBJ1-1	many	CASSLPGNREAFF	TGTGCCAGCAGCTTACCGGGGAATAGGGAAGCTTTCTTT